Described below is a single T cell receptor (beta chain) sequence and its context. At least ten counts were recorded for this clonotype. Its recognized antigen is unknown. Per-nucleotide qualities are absent, and no much larger clonotype sits a single base away. This sample is part of a study of T-cell reconstitution after alpha-beta-depleted transplantation in children listed by TCRdb under 2016. As for the study more broadly: T-cell immune reconstitution after TCRalphabeta/CD19-depleted allogeneic hematopoietic cell transplantation in children was quantitatively tracked in the study by means of TCR repertoire profiling.

Library preparation was by PCR. Data came from an Illumina HiSeq 2500. Molecular barcoding was employed in the preparation of TCR libraries, with unique molecular identifiers being used to normalize TCRbeta repertoire quantification. The raw public reads went through TCRdb reprocessing: fastp at Q25, MiXCR clone calling, in-frame beta chains kept. Each record represents a unique CDR3 protein, reported with the most common genes and DNA among its rows. This sample comprises about 600,000 distinct CDR3 sequences, 8% to 11% of them detected only once. The ten largest clones capture roughly 4% of the sample. Material: PBMCs from the stem cell graft donor, obtained from the stem cell graft. This receptor was taken from a human donor who donated a stem cell graft to a child with acute myeloid leukemia.

The nucleotide sequence reads as follows: TGTGCCAGCAGCTCGGGACTAGCGGTTAACGCAGATACGCAGTATTTT. Its translation reads: CASSSGLAVNADTQYF. The rearranged chain carries TRBV7-6 and TRBJ2-3; 11 central nucleotides agree with TRBD2. The germline V gene gives CDR1 as SGHVS and CDR2 as FNYEAQ. V is trimmed back by 4 bases and J by 4 bases, and the junction contains 7 bases that no gene match accounts for. The CDR3, from cysteine to phenylalanine, totals 16 residues. Only the CDR3 part of the read is kept: 48 bases, read in frame from the first base.